This T cell receptor (beta chain) emerged from a study of T cell responses to AZD1222 COVID-19 vaccine. General study findings and limits: Dominant at 160-218 and 743-854, vaccine-associated CD4 TCRs also spanned spike.

In its sample, this clone was seen many times. Its specificity is unknown. From germline, CDR1 is SGHRS and CDR2 YFSETQ. V lost 1 base to trimming and J lost 0 bases, with 5 bases between them. The CDR3 sequence is 15 residues long. Method: immunoSEQ multiplex PCR; TCRdb's copy keeps in-frame clones and lacks some. The sample shows around 96,000 clones, about 88% of them seen only once. This receptor was obtained from an adult in good health. This chain uses TRBV5-1 with TRBJ2-6; D is unclear. The source was peripheral blood, collected on day 0 of AZD1222 vaccination. The CDR3 DNA reads as TGCGCCAGCAGCTTGACATTCTCTGGGGCCAACGTCCTGACTTTC. Translating it yields CASSLTFSGANVLTF.